Below are 14 T cell receptor beta chains sequenced from a single sample in a study of blood T cell repertoires in COVID-19. Libraries were prepared by immunoSEQ multiplex PCR; TCRdb keeps only in-frame clonotypes and omits some of them. The profile shows 200,000 to 250,000 clones, approximately 83% of them singletons. The material sequenced was PBMCs or T cells enriched from blood (not recorded which). These receptors were collected from an older woman who had recovered from COVID-19.

This chain uses TRBV6-2 or TRBV6-3 with TRBJ2-3; TRBD2 aligns across 10 bases. CDR1 MNHEY and CDR2 SVGEGT come from the germline V gene. The trim removed 5 bases at V and 4 bases at J, leaving 6 bases unmatched. The CDR3 sequence is 15 residues long. The CDR3 region is CASSPLLAGADTQYF. CDR3 bases: TGTGCCAGCAGTCCCCTGCTAGCGGGGGCAGATACGCAGTATTTT.

This clone was seen a handful of times. This chain links TRBV2 with TRBJ1-6; TRBD1 aligns across 11 bases. J gave up 10 bases and V 4 bases, and 9 bases lay outside the gene matches. Germline lookup yields CDR1 SNHLY and CDR2 FYNNEI. CDR3 length: 16 residues. The CDR3 loop is CASSGRRGQGESPLHF. The CDR3 DNA reads as TGTGCCAGCAGTGGTCGTAGGGGACAGGGGGAATCACCCCTCCACTTT.

The CDR3 is CASSLGDRGGSYNSPLHF. The CDR3 bases are TGTGCCAGCAGCTTGGGAGACAGGGGTGGATCCTATAATTCACCCCTCCACTTT. The chain employs TRBV7-2 and TRBJ1-6; 8 bases align to TRBD1. The CDR3 is made up of 18 amino acids. Germline trimming cut 3 bases from V and 1 base from J; bases unmatched to any gene: 8. Germline CDR1 SGHTA, CDR2 FQGNSA. Combining the CDR3 with reference TRBV7-2 and TRBJ1-6 gives the whole variable domain GAGVSQSPSNKVTEKGKDVELRCDPISGHTALYWYRQSLGQGLEFLIYFQGNSAPDKSGLPSDRFSAERTGGSVSTLTIQRTQQEDSAVYLCASSLGDRGGSYNSPLHFGNGTRLTVT.

The V gene is TRBV7-6, the J gene TRBJ2-4; 8 bases align to TRBD1. CDR1 and CDR2 (germline): SGHVS, FNYEAQ. This CDR3 region has 19 residues. Trimming cost V 2 bases and J 0 bases; bases outside gene matches: 12. Here the CDR3 reads CASSLSIEDRDRAKNIQYF. DNA for the CDR3: TGTGCCAGCAGCTTATCAATAGAGGACAGGGACAGAGCCAAAAACATTCAGTACTTC.

V usage is TRBV12-5 and J usage is TRBJ1-5, with TRBD1 as a possible D gene (5 bases). The germline gives CDR1 LGHNT, CDR2 FRNRAP. V shed 1 base and J shed 3 bases, with 13 bases lying between them. The CDR3 totals 16 residues. The CDR3 coding sequence is TGTGCTAGTGGTTTGGCCCAGGGAACCCTCAATCAGCCCCAGCATTTT. This translates into CASGLAQGTLNQPQHF.

The chain has TRBV18 and TRBJ1-1; 7 bases are a match to TRBD1. Germline CDR1 KGHSH, CDR2 LQKENI. This CDR3 region has 12 residues. The V gene end was trimmed by 6 bases and the J gene end by 7 bases; junction bases not matched to a gene: 5. The CDR3 spells CASSGQLDEAFF. CDR3 in DNA: TGTGCCAGCTCGGGACAGTTAGATGAAGCTTTCTTT.

The chain carries TRBV4-1 and TRBJ1-5, with unresolved D. Germline V gene data show CDR1 as MGHRA and CDR2 as YSYEKL. V was cut by 0 bases and J by 5 bases, with 14 bases left in between. This CDR3 contains 16 residues. CDR3 region: CASSQEFTQAYQPQHF. As DNA, the CDR3 is TGCGCCAGCAGCCAAGAGTTCACGCAGGCCTATCAGCCCCAGCATTTT.

The chain carries TRBV7-2 and TRBJ1-2; D not resolved. This CDR3 is built from 13 residues. The germline CDR1 and CDR2 sequences are SGHTA and FQGNSA. V was trimmed by 1 base and J by 7 bases, leaving 10 bases between them. The CDR3 sequence is CASSLGEGSGYTF. The CDR3 DNA sequence: TGTGCCAGCAGCTTAGGGGAAGGGAGTGGCTACACCTTC.

This chain uses TRBV7-3 with TRBJ2-2, with D maybe TRBD2 (6 bases). The CDR3 is made up of 15 amino acids. Germline lookup yields CDR1 SGHTA and CDR2 FQGTGA. Trimming pared 6 bases from V and 1 base from J, leaving 12 bases between. This CDR3 is CASSFAGGNTGELFF. CDR3 DNA sequence: TGTGCCAGCAGTTTCGCCGGGGGGAACACCGGGGAGCTGTTTTTT.

The rearrangement joins TRBV2 to TRBJ2-1; D is unclear. From germline, CDR1 is SNHLY and CDR2 FYNNEI. V dropped 3 bases and J dropped 0 bases, with 9 bases sitting between them. This CDR3 comprises 15 residues. CDR3 DNA sequence: TGTGCCAGCAGTGATGGGCTTAACTCCTACAATGAGCAGTTCTTC. Encoded protein: CASSDGLNSYNEQFF.

The table lists this clone with a count of one. The chain links TRBV19 to TRBJ2-7; 9 positions match TRBD2. The germline V gene encodes CDR1 LNHDA and CDR2 SQIVND (reference sequence). The junction had 9 bases not matched to a gene; V was cut back by 8 bases and J by 4 bases. The CDR3 spans 14 residues. In DNA form, the CDR3 reads TGTGCCAGTGGAATAGCGGGAGCGGGTTACGAGCAGTACTTC. This gives the protein CASGIAGAGYEQYF.

The chain combines TRBV18 with TRBJ1-2, with D unresolved. This CDR3 is 13 amino acids long. V was cut by 3 bases and J by 6 bases, with 11 bases left in between. Germline CDR1 reads KGHSH; CDR2 reads LQKENI. As DNA, the CDR3 is TGTGCCAGCTCACCTGAAATGAGGGATGGCTACACCTTC. Protein sequence: CASSPEMRDGYTF.

CDR3 protein: CASSSPGNYGYTF. The DNA for the CDR3 is TGTGCCAGCAGTTCTCCCGGGAACTATGGCTACACCTTC. V usage is TRBV12-3 or TRBV12-4 and J usage is TRBJ1-2, with unresolved D. V was shortened by 4 bases and J by 2 bases, with 8 bases between the two germline ends. CDR3 size: 13 residues.

V gene TRBV12-3 or TRBV12-4 combines with J gene TRBJ1-2; D gene ambiguous. Deletions cut 6 bases from V and 0 bases from J, with 8 bases between. The CDR3 runs to 13 residues. CDR3 sequence (DNA): TGTGCCAGCAGGTACGCAGCTAACTATGGCTACACCTTC. Its protein is CASRYAANYGYTF.